This T cell receptor (beta chain) was identified during a study of T cells in tumors after PD-1 blockade. Study-level background: Excluded were patients with checkpoint blockade, immunosuppressants, or radiotherapy or other anti-cancer therapy within 4 weeks. A subset received ongoing vismodegib 150 mg daily alongside anti-PD-1 therapy.

Only in-frame clones appear in the TCRdb table, and some are missing; sequencing was by immunoSEQ multiplex PCR. Here the sample spans nearly 25,000 clones, about 84% being singletons. Concerning this clone: Its cognate antigen is unknown.

Study-wide points: Around 37% of tumor TCR clonotypes were also found in blood.

This CDR3 is built from 13 residues. Trimming removed 3 bases at V and 4 bases at J, with 9 bases between. The TCR was taken from a human donor with basal cell carcinoma. V is TRBV12-3 or TRBV12-4 and J is TRBJ1-2; D is ambiguous. The sequencing used PBMCs, collected after anti-PD-1 treatment. CDR3 in DNA: TGTGCCAGCAGTTTGCTTCACACCTATGGCTACACCTTC. Its translation is CASSLLHTYGYTF.